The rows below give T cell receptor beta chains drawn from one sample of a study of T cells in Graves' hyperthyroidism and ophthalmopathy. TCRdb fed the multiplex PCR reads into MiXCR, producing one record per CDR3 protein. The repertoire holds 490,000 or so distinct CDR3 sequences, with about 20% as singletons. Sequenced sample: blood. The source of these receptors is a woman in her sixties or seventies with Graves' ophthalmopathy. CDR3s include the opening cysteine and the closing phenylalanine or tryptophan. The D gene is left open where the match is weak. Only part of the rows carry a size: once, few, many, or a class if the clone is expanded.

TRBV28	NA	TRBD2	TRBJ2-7	TGTGCCAGCACTCTTCGGGGGGGGGGGATCTACGAGCAGTACTTC	CASTLRGGGIYEQYF
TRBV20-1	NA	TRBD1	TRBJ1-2	TGCAGTGCTAGAGTAACAGGGGGCGACTATGGCTACACCTTC	CSARVTGGDYGYTF
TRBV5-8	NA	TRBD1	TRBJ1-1	TGTGCCAGCAGCTTAGGGACAGGGTTTCGCATGAACACTGAAGCTTTCTTT	CASSLGTGFRMNTEAFF
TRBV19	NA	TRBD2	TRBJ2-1	TGTGCCAGTAACGCACTAGCGGGAGTCCCCAATGAGCAGTTCTTC	CASNALAGVPNEQFF
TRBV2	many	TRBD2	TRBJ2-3	TGTGCCAGCAGTGAAAGTCGGCGCCTAGCGGAAGATACGCAGTATTTT	CASSESRRLAEDTQYF
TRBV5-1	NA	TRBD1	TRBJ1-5	TGCGCCAGCAGCATGACAGGGGATAGCAATCAGCCCCAGCATTTT	CASSMTGDSNQPQHF
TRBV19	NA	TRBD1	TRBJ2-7	TGTGCCAGTAGTCCGATCGGGACAGCCTACGAGCAGTACTTC	CASSPIGTAYEQYF
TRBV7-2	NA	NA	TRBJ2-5	TGTGCCAGCAGCTTAGAGGTCCTTTGGGCAGGGACAGAGACCCAGTACTTC	CASSLEVLWAGTETQYF
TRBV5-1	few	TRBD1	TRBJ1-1	TGCGCCAGCGGAGTACAGGGGGGAGGGACTGAAGCTTTCTTT	CASGVQGGGTEAFF
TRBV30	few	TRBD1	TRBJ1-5	TGTGCCTGGAGTGCACAACAGGGGCAGCCCCAGCATTTT	CAWSAQQGQPQHF
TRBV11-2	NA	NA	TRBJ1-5	TGTGCCAGCAGCTTACTTTCTTCAGGGGTTAGCAATCAGCCCCAGCATTTT	CASSLLSSGVSNQPQHF
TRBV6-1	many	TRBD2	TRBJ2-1	TGTGCCAGCAGTTTGGGACTACCTTACAATGAGCAGTTCTTC	CASSLGLPYNEQFF
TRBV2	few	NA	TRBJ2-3	TGTGCCAGCAACGCTGGGACCTACAGCACAGATACGCAGTATTTT	CASNAGTYSTDTQYF
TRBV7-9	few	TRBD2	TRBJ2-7	TGTGCCAGCAGCATTACTCTAGCGGGACACTACGAGCAGTACTTC	CASSITLAGHYEQYF
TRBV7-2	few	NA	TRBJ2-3	TGTGCCAGCAGCAAAGAGTGGGGCTCAGATACGCAGTATTTT	CASSKEWGSDTQYF
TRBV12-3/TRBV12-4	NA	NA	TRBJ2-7	TGTGCCAGCAACCGGGACGGGGAATACGAGCAGTACTTC	CASNRDGEYEQYF
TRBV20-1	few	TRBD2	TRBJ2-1	TGCAGTGCGGAAAAGGGGACTAGCGGGAGCAATGAGCAGTTCTTC	CSAEKGTSGSNEQFF
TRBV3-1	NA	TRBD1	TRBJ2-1	TGTGCCAGCAGCCTTACCGGGACAGGGTTGGCAAATGAGCAGTTCTTC	CASSLTGTGLANEQFF
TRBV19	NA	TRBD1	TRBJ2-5	TGTGCCAGTAGTAGACAGGGTCACGGGGAGACCCAGTACTTC	CASSRQGHGETQYF
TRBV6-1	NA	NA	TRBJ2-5	TGTGCCAGCAGTGAAGTAGGAGACCAAGAGACCCAGTACTTC	CASSEVGDQETQYF
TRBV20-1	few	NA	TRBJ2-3	TGCAGTGCTAGACAATCGGGGGGCGGCGCCACGCAGTATTTT	CSARQSGGGATQYF
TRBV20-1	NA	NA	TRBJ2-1	TGCAGTGCTAGACATCAGGGACACGGGAGAAGGAATGAGCAGTTCTTC	CSARHQGHGRRNEQFF
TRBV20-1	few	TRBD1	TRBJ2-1	TGCAGTGCTAGCACACCGGGACAGGGGGCCCATAATGAGCAGTTCTTC	CSASTPGQGAHNEQFF